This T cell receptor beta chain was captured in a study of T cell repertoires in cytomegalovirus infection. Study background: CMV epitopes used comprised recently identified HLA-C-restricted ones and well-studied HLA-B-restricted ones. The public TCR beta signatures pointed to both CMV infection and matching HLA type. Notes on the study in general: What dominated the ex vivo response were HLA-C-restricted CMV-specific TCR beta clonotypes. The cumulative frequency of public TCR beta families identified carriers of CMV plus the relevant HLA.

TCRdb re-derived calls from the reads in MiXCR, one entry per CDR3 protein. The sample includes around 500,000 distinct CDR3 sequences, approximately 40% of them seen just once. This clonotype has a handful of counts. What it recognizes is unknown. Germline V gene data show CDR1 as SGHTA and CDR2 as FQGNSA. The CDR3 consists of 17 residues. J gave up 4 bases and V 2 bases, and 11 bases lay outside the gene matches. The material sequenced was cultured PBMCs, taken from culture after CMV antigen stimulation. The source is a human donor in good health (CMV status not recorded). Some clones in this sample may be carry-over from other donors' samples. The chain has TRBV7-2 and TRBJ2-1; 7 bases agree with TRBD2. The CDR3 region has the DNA TGTGCCAGCAGCTTAAGGTATGGGCTAGCGGCTTACAATGAGCAGTTCTTC. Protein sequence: CASSLRYGLAAYNEQFF.